This T cell receptor beta chain was recovered during a study of beta chain features in type 1 diabetes. Overall study results and limits: The naive, central memory and Treg TCRB repertoires of patients appeared to be more similar to one another than those of healthy donors.

The CDR3 spans 18 residues. CDR1 and CDR2 from the germline V gene are SEHNR and FQNEAQ (reference sequence). With 1 base clipped from V and 7 bases from J, the junction kept 11 bases outside the gene matches. Central memory, naive, regulatory and stem cell-like memory CD4+ cells were sorted by CD45RO/CCR7/CD25/CD127/CD95/CD27. The sequenced template was cDNA made from the entire isolated RNA. The data were produced by immunoSEQ multiplex PCR, yet TCRdb's version contains in-frame clones alone and is incomplete. The table includes almost 350,000 clones, approximately 8% detected once. As concerns this clone: Antigen: not known.

This sequence joins TRBV7-9 and TRBJ2-1; 12 bases align to TRBD2. The clonotype comes from a woman younger than 30 in good health. What was sequenced was central memory CD4+ T cells from blood. CDR3 residues: CASSLERTSGAPRNEQFF. In DNA, the CDR3 is TGTGCCAGCAGCTTAGAGCGGACTAGCGGGGCGCCTCGGAATGAGCAGTTCTTC.